Listed here are 32 T cell receptor beta chains from one sample, sequenced in a study of blood T cell repertoires in COVID-19. Repertoires were generated with immunoSEQ multiplex PCR, while TCRdb's copy carries only in-frame clones and drops some. The sample lists roughly 230,000 clones, 83% occurring once. What was sequenced was peripheral blood. Receptors were obtained from a man between 40 and 49 years old with active or convalescent COVID-19.

This chain links TRBV4-1 with TRBJ1-4; possibly TRBD1 for D (5 bases). Germline V gene data show CDR1 as MGHRA and CDR2 as YSYEKL. The CDR3 runs 14 residues. The V gene lost 4 bases and the J gene lost 6 bases, with 12 bases spanning the gap. The CDR3 DNA reads as TGCGCCAGCAGCCGGGCAGGGTGGGATGAAAAACTGTTTTTT. As protein: CASSRAGWDEKLFF.

The chain employs TRBV5-4 and TRBJ1-3, with TRBD1 as a possible D gene (6 bases). Trimming removed 4 bases from V and 4 bases from J, with 9 bases in between. The CDR3 sequence is 13 residues long. Germline loops: CDR1 SGHNT, CDR2 YYREEE (reference sequence). The CDR3 nucleotides read TGTGCCAGCAGCGCAGACAGGGGAAACACCATATATTTT. This encodes CASSADRGNTIYF. The full variable domain, in which reference TRBV5-4 and TRBJ1-3 provide the parts outside the CDR3, is ETGVTQSPTHLIKTRGQQVTLRCSSQSGHNTVSWYQQALGQGPQFIFQYYREEENGRGNFPPRFSGLQFPNYSSELNVNALELDDSALYLCASSADRGNTIYFGEGSWLTVV.

This rearrangement joins TRBV7-9 to TRBJ1-3, with 7 bases aligning to TRBD1. CDR3 size: 16 residues. The germline V gene encodes CDR1 SEHNR and CDR2 FQNEAQ (reference sequence). Trimming at V came to 4 bases and at J to 0 bases, leaving 6 bases not matched to a gene. The CDR3 DNA sequence: TGTGCCAGCAGCTCGTGGGACAGCCGCTCTGGAAACACCATATATTTT. Encoded protein: CASSSWDSRSGNTIYF.

This clone was detected once. The chain is built from TRBV7-9 and TRBJ2-2, with D perhaps matching TRBD2 (5 bases). Germline V gene sequence: CDR1 SEHNR, CDR2 FQNEAQ (reference sequence). The CDR3 sequence is 17 residues long. Deletions cut 5 bases from V and 0 bases from J, with 16 bases between. CDR3 DNA: TGTGCCAGCAGCAAAACCCACGGACTTTCGAACACCGGGGAGCTGTTTTTT. Translating gives CASSKTHGLSNTGELFF.

This chain joins TRBV5-1 and TRBJ1-1; D may be TRBD1 (6 bases). V lost 4 bases and J lost 4, with 29 bases in between. CDR1 SGHRS and CDR2 YFSETQ come from the germline V gene. The CDR3 consists of 19 residues. The CDR3 is CASSPDAGFFRDKGTEAFF. The CDR3 DNA reads TGCGCCAGCAGCCCCGACGCGGGTTTTTTTAGGGACAAAGGCACTGAAGCTTTCTTT.

This clone occurred a few times. V gene TRBV10-3 combines with J gene TRBJ1-6; D might be TRBD1 (5 bases). Germline V gives CDR1 ENHRY, CDR2 SYGVKD. Deletions cut 6 bases from V and 8 bases from J, with 11 bases between. This CDR3 has 13 amino acids. The CDR3 loop reads CAIRDGGDSPLHF. CDR3 in DNA: TGTGCCATCAGAGACGGGGGAGATTCACCCCTCCACTTT.

The chain couples TRBV24-1 to TRBJ2-2; D gene ambiguous. The CDR3 length is 16 residues. Trimming pared 2 bases from V and 1 base from J, leaving 10 bases between. Germline-derived CDR1 and CDR2 are KGHDR and SFDVKD. Here the CDR3 DNA reads TGTGCCACCAGTGATTCGCTTCCAGGGAACACCGGGGAGCTGTTTTTT. Translated: CATSDSLPGNTGELFF.

This clone was seen a single time. The chain employs TRBV30 and TRBJ2-7, with 9 bases aligning to TRBD1. CDR3 length: 15 amino acids. The germline V gene has CDR1 GTSNPN and CDR2 SVGIG (reference sequence). V trimming: 3 bases; J trimming: 6 bases; junction bases outside the gene matches: 12. The CDR3 reads CAWREGTGSRSEQYF. Here the CDR3 DNA reads TGTGCCTGGAGGGAAGGGACAGGGAGTCGATCCGAGCAGTACTTC.

The chain is built from TRBV2 and TRBJ2-7; 7 positions agree with TRBD2. Germline V lookup: CDR1 SNHLY, CDR2 FYNNEI. The V segment lost 4 bases and the J segment 4 bases; nucleotides outside the gene matches: 4. This CDR3 has 13 amino acids. The CDR3 region has the DNA TGTGCCAGCAGTGCGGCGGGAGTGTACGAGCAGTACTTC. Encoded protein: CASSAAGVYEQYF.

The chain is built from TRBV27 and TRBJ1-5, with 8 positions matching TRBD1. This CDR3 has 15 residues. With V trimmed by 7 bases and J by 7 bases, 12 bases remained unmatched. Germline V gene data show CDR1 as MNHEY and CDR2 as SMNVEV (reference sequence). For the CDR3, the DNA is TGTGCCAGCAAGGGTGTCGGGACAGGAGTGCAGCCCCAGCATTTT. The encoded protein is CASKGVGTGVQPQHF.

The chain combines TRBV11-2 with TRBJ1-1; 7 positions agree with TRBD1. Germline CDR1 reads SGHAT; CDR2 reads FQNNGV. V dropped 5 bases and J dropped 5; count of bases not matched to a gene: 8. This CDR3 is 14 amino acids long. In DNA form, the CDR3 reads TGTGCCAGCAGCCACAGACAGGGAGGAACTGAAGCTTTCTTT. Its protein product is CASSHRQGGTEAFF. Drawing the rest from reference TRBV11-2 and TRBJ1-1, the complete variable domain is EAGVAQSPRYKIIEKRQSVAFWCNPISGHATLYWYQQILGQGPKLLIQFQNNGVVDDSQLPKDRFSAERLKGVDSTLKIQPAKLEDSAVYLCASSHRQGGTEAFFGQGTRLTVV.

This clone has only one observation. The chain carries TRBV30 and TRBJ1-1; 8 bases are shared with TRBD1. J lost 4 bases, V lost 2 bases, and 6 bases had no gene match. Germline V lookup: CDR1 GTSNPN, CDR2 SVGIG (reference sequence). This CDR3 contains 14 residues. CDR3 bases: TGTGCCTGGAGTTTGACAGGGGAGGGCACTGAAGCTTTCTTT. Encoded protein: CAWSLTGEGTEAFF.

This clone occurred a few times. The V call is TRBV18, the J call TRBJ2-5, with 7 bases lining up with TRBD1. Germline values: CDR1 KGHSH, CDR2 LQKENI. This CDR3 spans 17 amino acids. V lost 3 bases to trimming and J lost 5 bases; unmatched junction nucleotides: 15. The DNA of the CDR3 is TGTGCCAGCTCACCGCGACAGGGATACGAGGGTGGGGAGACCCAGTACTTC. Translating it yields CASSPRQGYEGGETQYF.

CDR3 amino acids: CASSQGTSGRVSTDTQYF. CDR3 nucleotide sequence: TGCGCCAGCAGCCAAGGGACTAGCGGGAGGGTAAGCACAGATACGCAGTATTTT. The chain employs TRBV4-1 and TRBJ2-3, with 15 bases that match TRBD2. This CDR3 comprises 18 residues. Germline-derived CDR1 and CDR2 are MGHRA and YSYEKL. After removal of 1 base from V and 0 bases from J, the junction contained 2 bases not matched to a gene.

This sequence joins TRBV4-3 and TRBJ2-2, with 10 bases lining up with TRBD2. The CDR3 is made up of 16 amino acids. The trim removed 1 base at V and 1 base at J, leaving 0 bases unmatched. Germline lookup yields CDR1 LGHNA and CDR2 YSLEER. CDR3 protein: CASSQGTSGNTGELFF. DNA for the CDR3: TGCGCCAGCAGCCAAGGGACTAGCGGGAACACCGGGGAGCTGTTTTTT.

The genes are TRBV5-1 and TRBJ2-3; TRBD1 agrees at 8 bases. CDR1 is SGHRS, CDR2 YFSETQ, per germline. This CDR3 comprises 17 residues. Losses at the gene ends were 0 bases for V and 1 base for J; bases not matched to a gene: 7. CDR3 DNA: TGCGCCAGCAGCTTGGTCTCAGGGGGCGGACGCACAGATACGCAGTATTTT. Translated: CASSLVSGGGRTDTQYF.

The chain carries TRBV28 and TRBJ1-1; D is ambiguous. Germline V gives CDR1 MDHEN, CDR2 SYDVKM. Trimming took 6 bases from V and 1 from J, leaving 12 bases between them. The CDR3 loop spans 14 amino acids. The CDR3 bases are TGTGCCAGCAGGAGACGGTGGGCGAACACTGAAGCTTTCTTT. Amino acids: CASRRRWANTEAFF.

J is TRBJ2-3 and V is TRBV5-4, with D possibly matching TRBD1 (6 bases). V dropped 0 bases and J dropped 4 bases, with 12 bases sitting between them. Per the germline V gene, CDR1 is SGHNT and CDR2 is YYREEE (reference sequence). The CDR3 has 15 residues. CDR3 nucleotide sequence: TGTGCCAGCAGCTTGGGGGCGCAGGGGTCAGATACGCAGTATTTT. It is translated as CASSLGAQGSDTQYF.

Details on this clone: Other DNA sequences in this sample translate to the same CDR3. The gene calls are TRBV11-2 and TRBJ1-1, with TRBD1 matching 8 bases. The CDR3 spans 14 residues. Germline-derived CDR1 and CDR2 are SGHAT and FQNNGV. The junction had 3 bases not matched to a gene; V was cut back by 5 bases and J by 1 base. The CDR3: CASSSGQGNTEAFF. In DNA form, the CDR3 reads TGTGCCAGCAGCAGTGGACAGGGGAACACTGAAGCTTTCTTT.

This clone turned up a few times. The chain links TRBV6-6 to TRBJ2-1, with TRBD2 matching 7 bases. CDR1 MNHNY and CDR2 SVGAGI come from the germline V gene (reference sequence). This CDR3 region has 14 residues. V trimming: 2 bases; J trimming: 4 bases; junction bases outside the gene matches: 2. The CDR3 region has the DNA TGTGCCAGCAGTTACGGGGGGGTATACAATGAGCAGTTCTTC. It specifies CASSYGGVYNEQFF.

V usage is TRBV5-1 and J usage is TRBJ2-7; weak D call: TRBD2 (6 bases). V shed 0 bases and J shed 5 bases, with 12 bases lying between them. The CDR3 covers 14 residues. From germline, CDR1 is SGHRS and CDR2 YFSETQ. The CDR3 DNA reads TGCGCCAGCAGCTTGGCGGGACTTGAGAACGAGCAGTACTTC. Amino acid sequence: CASSLAGLENEQYF.

This sequence joins TRBV6-4 and TRBJ2-3, with 7 bases matching TRBD2. Trimming took 4 bases from V and 6 from J; bases not matched to a gene: 10. The germline V gene encodes CDR1 MRHNA and CDR2 SNTAGT. This CDR3 comprises 15 residues. CDR3 in amino acids: CASSVGTGGTDTQYF. The DNA for the CDR3 is TGTGCCAGCAGTGTCGGAACGGGGGGAACGGATACGCAGTATTTT.

This clone appeared once. The chain has TRBV14 and TRBJ2-5; D remains unclear. CDR3 size: 14 residues. Between the trimmed V and J ends, which lost 4 bases and 2 bases, there was a span of 11 bases. In germline, CDR1 is SGHDN, CDR2 FVKESK. In nucleotides, the CDR3 is TGTGCCAGCAGCCCGGTACAGATTCAAGAGACCCAGTACTTC. As protein: CASSPVQIQETQYF.

The CDR3 bases are TGTGCCAGCAGCCAAGTGTTACCTCCTAGGAGGGATACGCAGTATTTT. Amino acid sequence: CASSQVLPPRRDTQYF. The chain combines TRBV14 with TRBJ2-3, with D tentatively TRBD2 (5 bases). The V end was cut by 1 base, the J end by 6 bases, with 17 bases between. CDR3 length: 16 amino acids. Germline-derived CDR1 and CDR2 are SGHDN and FVKESK.

This chain links TRBV30 with TRBJ2-1, with 7 bases aligning to TRBD2. V lost 1 base, J lost 8 bases, and 5 bases stayed unmatched. The germline V gene has CDR1 GTSNPN and CDR2 SVGIG (reference sequence). This CDR3 region has 13 residues. The CDR3 nucleotides are TGTGCCTGGAGTGAGGGAGGGCCCGATGAGCAGTTCTTC. Its translation: CAWSEGGPDEQFF.

The genes are TRBV6-5 and TRBJ2-5; tentatively, D is TRBD2 (5 bases). CDR1 and CDR2 (germline): MNHEY, SVGAGI. This CDR3 has 11 amino acids. The V and J ends lost 11 bases and 5 bases respectively, with 12 bases between them. The CDR3 DNA follows: TGTGCCGCGAGCAGAGGGGAGACCCAGTACTTC. It encodes CAASRGETQYF.

V is TRBV4-3 and J is TRBJ2-1; 8 nucleotides match TRBD1. The CDR3 covers 13 residues. The germline gives CDR1 LGHNA, CDR2 YSLEER. The V gene end was trimmed by 5 bases and the J gene end by 8 bases; junction bases not matched to a gene: 5. CDR3 in DNA: TGCGCCAGCAGCGTAAACAGGGGGTATGAGCAGTTCTTC. Encoded protein: CASSVNRGYEQFF.

The chain uses TRBV6-2 or TRBV6-3 and TRBJ1-5; possibly TRBD1 for D (6 bases). Per germline, CDR1 MNHEY and CDR2 SVGEGT. The CDR3 is 14 amino acids. The V end was cut by 5 bases, the J end by 4 bases, with 12 bases between. CDR3: CASSAGTLNQPQHF. Here the CDR3 DNA reads TGTGCCAGCAGTGCAGGGACACTAAATCAGCCCCAGCATTTT.

The chain links TRBV20-1 to TRBJ2-3; D ambiguous. CDR1 is DFQATT, CDR2 SNEGSKA, per germline (reference sequence). The CDR3 runs to 10 residues. V was trimmed by 7 bases and J by 5 bases, leaving 7 bases between them. CDR3 in amino acids: CSVREDTQYF. CDR3 nucleotides: TGCAGTGTACGAGAAGATACGCAGTATTTT.

The chain is built from TRBV10-3 and TRBJ1-5; 11 positions match TRBD1. The germline gives CDR1 ENHRY, CDR2 SYGVKD. This CDR3 is built from 18 residues. With 2 bases clipped from V and 7 bases from J, the junction kept 13 bases outside the gene matches. CDR3 sequence (DNA): TGTGCCATCAGTGAGCGAGGGACAGGGGGAACGACGGGGCAGCCCCAGCATTTT. This gives the protein CAISERGTGGTTGQPQHF.

The rearrangement links TRBV6-6 to TRBJ2-5; the match to TRBD2 covers 10 bases. The CDR3 spans 14 residues. CDR1 is MNHNY and CDR2 is SVGAGI in the germline V gene (reference sequence). The V segment lost 6 bases and the J segment 2 bases; nucleotides outside the gene matches: 3. CDR3 amino acids: CASRRTSGQETQYF. In DNA form, the CDR3 reads TGTGCCAGCAGAAGGACTAGCGGACAAGAGACCCAGTACTTC.

The chain employs TRBV28 and TRBJ1-1; 9 nucleotides line up with TRBD1. The V and J ends lost 6 bases and 0 bases, in that order; junction bases with no gene match: 8. The CDR3 covers 16 residues. Germline V lookup: CDR1 MDHEN, CDR2 SYDVKM. In nucleotides, the CDR3 is TGTGCCAGCAGCATCGGGACAGGGATTATGAACACTGAAGCTTTCTTT. It specifies CASSIGTGIMNTEAFF.